This T cell receptor (beta chain) was observed in a study of CD8 T cells in Susac syndrome. CDR3 length: 11 residues. The germline V gene encodes CDR1 KGHSH and CDR2 LQKENI. V lost 2 bases, J lost 11 bases, and 9 bases lay in between. Random hexamers primed reverse transcription of about 0.5 to 1 ug RNA. MiXCR was run by TCRdb on the immunoSEQ multiplex PCR reads, yielding one entry per CDR3 protein. The sample contains under 300,000 distinct CDR3 sequences, roughly 95% of which appear only once. Sequencing was done on a sample of CD4+ T cells from PBMCs. V is TRBV18 and J is TRBJ1-1; no reliable D call. The TCR comes from a human donor with Susac syndrome. The CDR3 DNA sequence: TGTGCCAGCTCACCAGAGATCCAGGCTTTCTTT. Protein sequence: CASSPEIQAFF.